This T cell receptor (beta chain) stems from a study of blood T cell repertoires in COVID-19. At the level of the study: Some COVID-19 samples were acute and others convalescent; all came from the United States, Italy and Spain.

The protocol was immunoSEQ multiplex PCR, while the TCRdb copy is restricted to in-frame clones and leaves out a portion. The sample consists of about 440,000 clones, approximately 88% of them appearing once. Per germline, CDR1 SNHLY and CDR2 FYNNEI. The CDR3 is 12 residues long. Trimming at V came to 11 bases and at J to 6 bases, leaving 9 bases not matched to a gene. The chain links TRBV2 to TRBJ1-2; 7 bases align to TRBD1. Sequencing input: peripheral blood. This TCR was recovered from a woman aged 45-65 years with COVID-19, enrolled during active disease. CDR3 DNA: TGTGCCTTCAGGGGCAGGGGGAATGGCTACACCTTC. It specifies CAFRGRGNGYTF. Supplemented by reference TRBV2 and TRBJ1-2, the full variable domain reads EPEVTQTPSHQVTQMGQEVILRCVPISNHLYFYWYRQILGQKVEFLVSFYNNEISEKSEIFDDQFSVERPDGSNFTLKIRSTKLEDSAMYFCAFRGRGNGYTFGSGTRLTVV.